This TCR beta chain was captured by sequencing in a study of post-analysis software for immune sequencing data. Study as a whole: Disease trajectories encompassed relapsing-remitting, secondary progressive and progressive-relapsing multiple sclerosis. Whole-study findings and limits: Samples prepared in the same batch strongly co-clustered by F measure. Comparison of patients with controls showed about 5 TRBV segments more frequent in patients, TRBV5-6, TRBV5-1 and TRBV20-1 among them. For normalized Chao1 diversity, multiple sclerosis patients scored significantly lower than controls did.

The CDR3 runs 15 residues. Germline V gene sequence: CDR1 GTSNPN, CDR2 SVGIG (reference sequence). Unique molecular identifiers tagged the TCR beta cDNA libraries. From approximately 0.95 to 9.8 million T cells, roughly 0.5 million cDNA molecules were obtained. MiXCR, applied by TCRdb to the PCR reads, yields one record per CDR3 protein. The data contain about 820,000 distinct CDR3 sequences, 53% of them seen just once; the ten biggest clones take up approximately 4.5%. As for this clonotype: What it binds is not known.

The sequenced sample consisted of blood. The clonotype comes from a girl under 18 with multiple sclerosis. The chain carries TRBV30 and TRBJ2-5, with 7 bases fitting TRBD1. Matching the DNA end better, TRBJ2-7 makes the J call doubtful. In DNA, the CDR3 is TGTGCCTGGGAAGTTAAGACAGGGAGAATGGGCGAGCAGTACTTC. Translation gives CAWEVKTGRMGEQYF.